This T cell receptor beta chain derives from a study of blood T cell repertoires in COVID-19. Turning to the study itself: COVID-19 samples from acute and convalescent phases originated in the United States, Italy and Spain. In each case, the material was cDNA or gDNA derived from T cells, B-cell-depleted T cells, or PBMCs.

Under the authors' procedure: Reference gene primer amplification yielded estimated nucleated cell counts. TCRdb keeps only in-frame clones here, not all; method: immunoSEQ multiplex PCR. V, J and clone size reflect that table, while D and trimming were determined from the DNA. The sample contains some 62,000 clones, 70% to 85% of which appear only once. This clonotype was obtained from a woman of 80 years or more with active or convalescent COVID-19. What was sequenced was peripheral blood.

The CDR3 sequence is CASAQTGSLAFF. The CDR3 nucleotides are TGTGCTAGTGCCCAGACAGGGTCGTTAGCTTTCTTT. V gene TRBV12-5 combines with J gene TRBJ1-1; 7 positions agree with TRBD1. The germline V gene encodes CDR1 LGHNT and CDR2 FRNRAP. This CDR3 contains 12 residues. Trimming took 7 bases from V and 10 from J; bases not matched to a gene: 9.